This T cell receptor (beta chain) was recorded in a study of T cell responses to AZD1222 COVID-19 vaccine. The CDR3 runs 14 residues. Germline V gene lookup returns CDR1 SGHNT and CDR2 YYREEE (reference sequence). Losses at the gene ends were 4 bases for V and 4 bases for J; bases not matched to a gene: 5. Comment on this clone: The antigen remains unidentified.

Overall study findings and caveats: Nearly half of spike-specific TCRs reportedly go after variant regions that carry no mutations. Receipt of two AZD1222 doses was followed by a rise in Spike-specific TCR breadth and depth.

Using immunoSEQ multiplex PCR, the repertoire was profiled, and TCRdb retains in-frame clones only, with some absent. The sample records approximately 50,000 clones, approximately 86% being singletons. The starting material was peripheral blood, obtained 28 days after the second AZD1222 dose. This clonotype was sampled from an adult who received the AZD1222 COVID-19 vaccine. The chain links TRBV5-4 to TRBJ2-3; TRBD1 agrees at 8 bases. The chain's CDR3 is CASSPGGLSDTQYF. CDR3 bases: TGTGCCAGCAGCCCAGGGGGCCTTTCAGATACGCAGTATTTT.